This T cell receptor (beta chain) stems from a study of blood T cell repertoires in COVID-19. Turning to the study itself: T cells, B-cell-depleted T cells, or PBMCs provided the cDNA or gDNA that served as material.

The V gene lost 3 bases and the J gene lost 7 bases, with 10 bases spanning the gap. Germline V gene data show CDR1 as MRHNA and CDR2 as SNTAGT. The CDR3 extends over 14 amino acids. Generated by immunoSEQ multiplex PCR, the TCRdb table keeps only in-frame clones and is missing some. The profile shows some 120,000 clones, just under 85% of them singletons. The J gene is TRBJ1-6, the V gene TRBV6-4; weak D call: TRBD1 (5 bases). Specimen: peripheral blood. This sequence was found in a woman in her forties or fifties with acute or convalescent COVID-19. The CDR3 sequence: CASSEGQWNSPLHF. CDR3 sequence (DNA): TGTGCCAGCAGTGAGGGGCAGTGGAATTCACCCCTCCACTTT.